This is a list of T cell receptor beta chains from one sample in a study of T cell repertoires in cytomegalovirus infection. MiXCR, applied by TCRdb to the reads, yields one record per CDR3 protein. The repertoire holds roughly 860,000 distinct CDR3 sequences, with about 33% as singletons. Their antigens remain unidentified. This sample comprised cultured CD8+ T cells from PBMCs, obtained from culture after CMV antigen stimulation. These receptors were collected from a human donor in good health (CMV status not recorded). Some clones in this sample may be carry-over from other donors' samples. Each CDR3 is given with its conserved first and last residue. D genes are given only for firm matches. Expanded clones get a size class; other rows say once, few or many, or leave the size out.

clone_size j_call d_call v_call cdr3_nt cdr3_aa
few TRBJ2-1 TRBD2 TRBV12-3/TRBV12-4 TGTGCCAGCAGTTTTTGGGCAGCGGGGAGGAACTACAATGAGCAGTTCTTC CASSFWAAGRNYNEQFF
many TRBJ1-1 TRBD1 TRBV5-1 TGTGCCAGCAGCTTAGGGGGACAGGGCACTGAAGCTTTCTTT CASSLGGQGTEAFF
. TRBJ2-1 . TRBV4-1 TGCGCCAGCAGCCAAGATCGTATGAGCGGAACCTACAATGAGCAGTTCTTC CASSQDRMSGTYNEQFF
. TRBJ2-6 TRBD2 TRBV7-6 TGTGCCAGCAGCTCCTGGGGGCGGGGGGAATCTGGGGCCAACGTCCTGACTTTC CASSSWGRGESGANVLTF
. TRBJ2-5 TRBD1 TRBV7-9 TGTGCCAGCAGCTTATTAGGGGGCTATGGAGAGACCCAGTACTTC CASSLLGGYGETQYF
few TRBJ1-2 TRBD1 TRBV6-5 TGTGCCAGCAGTTTCCTTGACAGGGGTCGCAACTATGGCTACACCTTC CASSFLDRGRNYGYTF
. TRBJ1-2 . TRBV10-3 TGTGCCATCAGGTCCGGGACGCACTCCTCTAACTATGGCTACACCTTC CAIRSGTHSSNYGYTF
few TRBJ2-1 . TRBV5-1 TGCGCCAGCAGCTTGGGACCTCCTTCTTACAATGAGCAGTTCTTC CASSLGPPSYNEQFF
. TRBJ2-3 TRBD1 TRBV7-9 TGTGCCAGCGCGGGACAGGGAAAGCCAGATACGCAGTATTTT CASAGQGKPDTQYF
few TRBJ2-1 . TRBV7-8 TGTGCCAGCAGCTTAGACGGACCCTTCCACAATGAGCAGTTCTTC CASSLDGPFHNEQFF
. TRBJ1-1 . TRBV24-1 TGTGCCACCAGTAAGGGACGAGGGACATCGGGCACTGAAGCTTTCTTT CATSKGRGTSGTEAFF
few TRBJ2-2 . TRBV20-1 TGCAGTGCCATGGCAGGGTTCGGGGAGCTGTTTTTT CSAMAGFGELFF
once TRBJ2-7 TRBD2 TRBV14 TGTGCCAGCAGCCACCTAGGGGACTACGAGCAGAACTTC CASSHLGDYEQNF
many TRBJ2-4 TRBD1 TRBV12-3/TRBV12-4 TGTGCCAGCAGCCCGACAGGGTCAGGGTTAGCCAAAAACATTCAGTACTTC CASSPTGSGLAKNIQYF
many TRBJ1-1 TRBD1 TRBV25-1 TGTGCCAGCACAGGGGGCTACACTGAAGCTTTCTTT CASTGGYTEAFF
few TRBJ1-2 . TRBV7-8 TGTGCCAGCAGCTTAGAGGGTCGGGTTCACTATGGCTACACCTTC CASSLEGRVHYGYTF
. TRBJ2-1 TRBD2 TRBV24-1 TGTGCCACCAGTGATCATCTAGCGGGGCCTTACAATGAGCAGTTCTTC CATSDHLAGPYNEQFF
many TRBJ2-4 TRBD1 TRBV7-2 TGTGCCAGCAGCGGGACAGGGGGACTTATCCTAGCCAAAAACATTCAGTACTTC CASSGTGGLILAKNIQYF
few TRBJ1-5 . TRBV4-1 TGCGCCAGCAGCCAGACTGACAGTTCTAATCAGCCCCAGCATTTT CASSQTDSSNQPQHF
few TRBJ2-7 TRBD2 TRBV15 TGTGCCACCAGCACGACTAGCGGGGGAGCATCCTACGAGCAGTACTTC CATSTTSGGASYEQYF
. TRBJ2-1 TRBD2 TRBV4-3 TGCGCCAGCAGCCCGGGGGGACCTAGCTCCTACAATGAGCAGTTCTTC CASSPGGPSSYNEQFF
. TRBJ1-5 . TRBV6-2/TRBV6-3 TGTGCCAGCAGTTACGGGCAGGGCGGCAATCAGCCCCAGCATTTT CASSYGQGGNQPQHF
many TRBJ1-5 TRBD1 TRBV12-3/TRBV12-4 TGTGCCAGCAGTCTTACAGGGGGCAGTCAGCCCCAGCATTTT CASSLTGGSQPQHF
few TRBJ1-4 TRBD1 TRBV7-9 TGTGCCAGCAGCTTCCCTGACAGGGGGGTGACTAATGAAAAACTGTTTTTT CASSFPDRGVTNEKLFF
once TRBJ1-5 TRBD1 TRBV7-4 TGTGCCAGCAGCCCAGGACAGGGGGTTTTCAATCAGCCCCAGCATTTT CASSPGQGVFNQPQHF
many TRBJ2-1 . TRBV12-3/TRBV12-4 TGTGCCAGCAGCCCGAGGGGTGAGCAGTTCTTC CASSPRGEQFF
. TRBJ1-2 . TRBV7-9 TGTGCCAGCAGTCTTCAGGCCCGGACACGGACTAACTATGGCTACACCTTC CASSLQARTRTNYGYTF
. TRBJ2-1 . TRBV7-6 TGTGCCAGCAGCTTAGCGCAGGGGATTAGCTACAATGAGCAGTTCTTC CASSLAQGISYNEQFF
few TRBJ1-5 . TRBV2 TGTGCCAGCAGGGGACGGTCCCAGCATTTT CASRGRSQHF
. TRBJ1-1 TRBD1 TRBV19 TGTGCCAGTAGTACCCCGAGGGACAGGATAAAGGGGTTGACTGAAGCTTTCTTT CASSTPRDRIKGLTEAFF
. TRBJ2-1 . TRBV6-1 TGTGCCAGCTACAATGAGCAGTTCTTC CASYNEQFF
few TRBJ2-7 TRBD1 TRBV28 TGTGCCAGCATCGGGACAGGGAGGGTCTACGAGCAGTACTTC CASIGTGRVYEQYF
once TRBJ1-1 . TRBV6-2/TRBV6-3 TGTGCCAGCACCCACGAGGGATTCTTGAACACTGAAGCTTTCTTT CASTHEGFLNTEAFF
few TRBJ2-5 TRBD2 TRBV5-4 TGTGCCAGCAGCGCGGGACTAGCGGGGGGGCTTCAAGAGACCCAGTACTTC CASSAGLAGGLQETQYF
. TRBJ2-2 . TRBV4-1 TGCGCCAGCAGCCAAGCTACAGGTTACACCGGGGAGCTGTTTTTT CASSQATGYTGELFF
few TRBJ2-1 TRBD1 TRBV15 TGTGCCACCAGCAGAGACCCTACAGGGGGCTTGAATGAGCAGTTCTTC CATSRDPTGGLNEQFF
. TRBJ2-7 . TRBV7-9 TGTGCCAGCAGCTTAGGAACTGACAGCAACGAGCAGTACTTC CASSLGTDSNEQYF
few TRBJ2-3 . TRBV12-3/TRBV12-4 TGTGCCAGCAGTTTAAGGTTCCCAGATACGCAGTATTTT CASSLRFPDTQYF
. TRBJ1-5 . TRBV12-5 TGTGCTAGTGGTGTCGGGGCCCCTAGCAATCAGCCCCAGCATTTT CASGVGAPSNQPQHF
few TRBJ2-1 TRBD2 TRBV25-1 TGTGCCAGCAGTGCGGGAGGGCTGCAGTTCTTC CASSAGGLQFF
few TRBJ1-2 . TRBV7-9 TGTGCCAGCAGCTCCCTCCAATATGGCTACACCTTC CASSSLQYGYTF
. TRBJ1-2 . TRBV7-4 TGTGCCAGCGCCACTAACTATGGCTACACCTTC CASATNYGYTF
few TRBJ1-4 TRBD1 TRBV12-5 TGTGCCCTGGGGGGGACAGGAAGTGCTTGGACTAATGAAAAACTGTTTTTT CALGGTGSAWTNEKLFF
few TRBJ1-5 . TRBV2 TGTGCCAGCAGGTTCTACAGTTCCAATCAGCCCCAGCATTTT CASRFYSSNQPQHF
. TRBJ1-1 . TRBV5-1 TGCGCCAGCAGCTTGGACGCGCTAAGTACTGAAGCTTTCTTT CASSLDALSTEAFF
few TRBJ1-6 TRBD1 TRBV27 TGTGCCAGCAGTCCTGGGACAGGCGTACCCGATAATTCACCCCTCCACTTT CASSPGTGVPDNSPLHF
many TRBJ2-3 TRBD2 TRBV7-2 TGTGCCAGCAGCTTTACGGGGGGGCAAGATACGCAGTATTTT CASSFTGGQDTQYF
. TRBJ1-2 . TRBV9 TGTGCCAGCAGCGTAGCCGGGCGGAACTATGGCTACACCTTC CASSVAGRNYGYTF
. TRBJ1-2 . TRBV19 TGTGCCAGTACTGGGCAGTACTATGGCTACACCTTC CASTGQYYGYTF
. TRBJ2-1 . TRBV14 TGTGCCAGCAGCGAATGGCAGGTTGAATTCAATGAGCAGTTCTTC CASSEWQVEFNEQFF
. TRBJ1-1 TRBD1 TRBV24-1 TGTGCCACCAGTGACTCGGACAGGGCGAACACTGAAGCTTTCTTT CATSDSDRANTEAFF
once TRBJ1-2 TRBD1 TRBV6-6 TGTGCCAACAGTTACCCGGACAGGGAGTCATCTAACTATGGCTACACCTTC CANSYPDRESSNYGYTF
many TRBJ2-4 . TRBV6-1 TGTGCCAGCAGTGTCCCGGACGGAAAAAACATTCAGTACTTC CASSVPDGKNIQYF
. TRBJ1-1 . TRBV28 TGTGCCAGCAGTGGCTTCGGGGGGCACGGCACTGAAGCTTTCTTT CASSGFGGHGTEAFF
few TRBJ1-4 . TRBV13 TGTGCCAGCAGCTTAGAGGGCAGGGAAAAACTGTTTTTT CASSLEGREKLFF
few TRBJ2-5 . TRBV5-4 TGTGCAGAAGGGGGGGCGGAGCAAGAGACCCAGTACTTC CAEGGAEQETQYF
. TRBJ2-1 . TRBV19 TGTGCCAGTAGTATCGAGATTTGGGACGGACAGTTCTTT CASSIEIWDGQFF